A single sample gave rise to the 5 T cell receptor beta chains below, sequenced in a study of blood T cell repertoires in COVID-19. Sequencing was performed with immunoSEQ multiplex PCR; in TCRdb, only in-frame clones are kept and a portion is missing. The data show 370,000 or so clones, with around 87% seen just once and 1% to 1.5% held by the top ten. Sequenced input: PBMCs or T cells enriched from blood (not recorded which). These receptors came from a man aged 30 to 39 who had recovered from COVID-19.

The chain couples TRBV6-5 to TRBJ1-2, with a possible D match to TRBD1 (6 bases). This CDR3 has 15 residues. The V gene's germline CDR1 is MNHEY and CDR2 SVGAGI. Deletions cut 4 bases from V and 7 bases from J, with 19 bases between. In nucleotides, the CDR3 is TGTGCCAGCAGTTGGGAGGGGGGACGATCCGGTGGCTACACCTTC. This encodes CASSWEGGRSGGYTF.

The chain employs TRBV4-1 and TRBJ1-6; D gene ambiguous. V was clipped by 6 bases and J by 0 bases, with 12 bases between them. CDR1 and CDR2 from the germline V gene are MGHRA and YSYEKL. The CDR3 has 16 residues. CDR3 DNA sequence: TGCGCCAGCAGTCCCGACACTAGCTCCTATAATTCACCCCTCCACTTT. It translates to CASSPDTSSYNSPLHF.

The genes are TRBV30 and TRBJ1-4, with no clear D. Per germline, CDR1 GTSNPN and CDR2 SVGIG (reference sequence). The CDR3 totals 12 residues. Between the trimmed V and J ends, which lost 5 bases and 7 bases, there was a span of 11 bases. The CDR3 loop reads CAWSRGIEKLFF. Written as DNA, the CDR3 is TGTGCCTGGTCGCGGGGTATTGAAAAACTGTTTTTT.

This sequence joins TRBV2 and TRBJ1-6; TRBD1 matches 9 bases. Germline V gives CDR1 SNHLY, CDR2 FYNNEI. This CDR3 region has 15 residues. The J segment lost 3 bases and the V segment lost 3 bases, leaving 0 bases of the junction unmatched. The DNA of the CDR3 is TGTGCCAGCAGTGAGGACAGGGGCTATAATTCACCCCTCCACTTT. Protein sequence: CASSEDRGYNSPLHF.

V is TRBV9 and J is TRBJ1-1, with TRBD1 as a possible D gene (5 bases). V gave up 4 bases and J gave up 0 bases, with 10 bases separating them. This CDR3 has 14 amino acids. Germline loops: CDR1 SGDLS, CDR2 YYNGEE. The CDR3 sequence: CASSLADMNTEAFF. The CDR3 region has the DNA TGTGCCAGCAGCCTTGCGGACATGAACACTGAAGCTTTCTTT.